Given below is one TCR beta chain in context. This specimen belongs to a study of cytomegalovirus exposure and HLA in healthy donors. The CDR3 loop spans 14 amino acids. The germline V gene encodes CDR1 MNHEY and CDR2 SMNVEV (reference sequence). The J segment lost 5 bases and the V segment lost 5 bases, leaving 4 bases of the junction unmatched. Here immunoSEQ multiplex PCR was the method, and the copy in TCRdb shows in-frame clones only, minus some. The table has 250,000 to 400,000 clones, roughly 88% seen once. Sequenced sample: PBMCs. The sequence was obtained from a man younger than 45 in good health and CMV-seronegative. The V and J genes are TRBV27 and TRBJ1-4; 8 nucleotides align to TRBD1. The chain's CDR3 is CASSPTGGNEKLFF. DNA of the CDR3: TGTGCCAGCAGTCCTACAGGGGGGAATGAAAAACTGTTTTTT.